The clone carrying this TCR beta chain is a singleton in its sample. The data stem from a study of OX40 agonist ivuxolimab in advanced cancers. Study details: Checkpoint inhibitors had been given previously to around 38% of patients.

The assay was immunoSEQ multiplex PCR, and TCRdb's table has in-frame clones only and misses some. The table includes around 50,000 clones, over 75% detected once. Looked up from germline, CDR1 is MGHRA and CDR2 is YSYEKL. The J segment lost 2 bases and the V segment lost 1 base, leaving 6 bases of the junction unmatched. The length of the CDR3 is 17 residues. The chain recombines TRBV4-1 with TRBJ2-1; 9 bases fit TRBD2. This receptor was obtained from an adult with an advanced solid tumor such as melanoma, head and neck, liver or kidney cancer. The source material was CD4+ or CD8+ T cells sorted from blood, sampled in a trial of the OX40 agonist ivuxolimab. CDR3 DNA sequence: TGCGCCAGCAGCCAAGCGTTAGCGGGAGCTCCCTACAATGAGCAGTTCTTC. Its translation is CASSQALAGAPYNEQFF.